The 22 T cell receptor beta chains presented below share a single source sample, sequenced in a study of beta chain features in type 1 diabetes. Points from the study as a whole: People with Type 1 diabetes carried modestly yet significantly shorter TCRB CDR3s in all four CD4+ subsets.

These receptors have no identified antigens. Sequenced material consisted of expressed TCRB transcripts (all of the isolated RNA was reverse transcribed). The table came from immunoSEQ multiplex PCR; TCRdb's copy has only in-frame clones and leaves some out. The sample holds 330,000 or so clones, approximately 12% seen once. Material for sequencing was naive CD4+ T cells from blood. The source of these receptors is a woman under 30 with type 1 diabetes.

V gene TRBV7-2 combines with J gene TRBJ2-1; D unresolved. The CDR3 length is 15 residues. V shed 0 bases and J shed 9 bases, with 15 bases lying between them. Germline V gene data show CDR1 as SGHTA and CDR2 as FQGNSA. The CDR3 spells CASSLALSIRVEQFF. DNA for the CDR3: TGTGCCAGCAGCTTAGCGCTTAGCATCCGAGTTGAGCAGTTCTTC. The complete variable domain, with remaining parts taken from reference TRBV7-2 and TRBJ2-1, reads GAGVSQSPSNKVTEKGKDVELRCDPISGHTALYWYRQSLGQGLEFLIYFQGNSAPDKSGLPSDRFSAERTGGSVSTLTIQRTQQEDSAVYLCASSLALSIRVEQFFGPGTRLTVL.

This clone came up a few times. This rearrangement joins TRBV19 to TRBJ2-4; D unclear. From germline, CDR1 is LNHDA and CDR2 SQIVND (reference sequence). CDR3 size: 16 residues. The germline V and J ends were trimmed by 0 bases and 0 bases, with 9 bases remaining between them. CDR3: CASSIDTVLAKNIQYF. Written as DNA, the CDR3 is TGTGCCAGTAGTATAGATACGGTTCTAGCCAAAAACATTCAGTACTTC.

A word on this clone: The junction does not match germline at one end; this may be a read error. This rearrangement joins TRBV9 to TRBJ2-1; D is undetermined. The CDR3 consists of 14 residues. Germline-derived CDR1 and CDR2 are SGDLS and YYNGEE. The CDR3 nucleotides read TGTACCAGCAGCCTAGGAGATAAATACAATGAGCAGTTCTTC. It translates to CTSSLGDKYNEQFF.

The table lists this clone with a few counts. Written as DNA, the CDR3 is TGTGCCAGCAGTTCAGGGATTTATGGCTACACCTTC. As protein: CASSSGIYGYTF. This chain uses TRBV6-5 with TRBJ1-2, with D possibly being TRBD1 (5 bases). Trimming left V 4 bases short and J 5 bases short, with 8 bases between. The CDR3 sequence is 12 residues long. Germline V gene lookup returns CDR1 MNHEY and CDR2 SVGAGI.

This clone was detected a few times. This chain joins TRBV4-3 and TRBJ1-2, with D possibly matching TRBD1 (5 bases). Trimming pared 1 base from V and 0 bases from J, leaving 12 bases between. CDR1 LGHNA and CDR2 YSLEER come from the germline V gene. CDR3 length: 16 residues. CDR3 nucleotides: TGCGCCAGCAGCCAAGGGGAGGGCAGGGCTAACTATGGCTACACCTTC. Translated, it gives CASSQGEGRANYGYTF.

This rearrangement joins TRBV29-1 to TRBJ1-5, with a possible D match to TRBD1 (6 bases). Per the germline V gene, CDR1 is SQVTM and CDR2 is ANQGSEA. The germline V and J ends were trimmed by 5 bases and 6 bases, with 11 bases remaining between them. The CDR3 contains 12 residues. The CDR3 nucleotides read TGCAGCGTTAAGGGAGGGGGTCAGCCCCAGCATTTT. Its protein is CSVKGGGQPQHF.

With regard to this clone: Additional DNA sequences in this sample encode the identical CDR3. V usage is TRBV30 and J usage is TRBJ1-2, with a possible D match to TRBD1 (5 bases). The germline V gene encodes CDR1 GTSNPN and CDR2 SVGIG (reference sequence). Trimming took off 3 bases at V and 5 bases at J, with 10 bases between the two ends. CDR3 length: 12 residues. DNA of the CDR3: TGTGCCTGGAGCCCCGGGGGTTATGGCTACACCTTC. Translation: CAWSPGGYGYTF.

This clone was seen only a few times. The chain carries TRBV7-9 and TRBJ2-2; D is perhaps TRBD1 (6 bases). The germline V gene has CDR1 SEHNR and CDR2 FQNEAQ (reference sequence). The CDR3 is 14 amino acids. The V end was cut by 8 bases, the J end by 3 bases, with 13 bases between. The DNA for the CDR3 is TGTGCCAGCGGGTCTACAGGGTACACCGGGGAGCTGTTTTTT. Translating it yields CASGSTGYTGELFF.

This clone was recorded a few times. The chain recombines TRBV7-2 with TRBJ2-7; a weak D match, TRBD2 (6 bases). Trimming shortened V by 1 base and J by 7 bases, and 17 bases separated the two germline ends. CDR1 and CDR2 from the germline V gene are SGHTA and FQGNSA. The CDR3 extends over 15 amino acids. The CDR3 spells CASSLEVPRTKEQYF. The CDR3 DNA reads TGTGCCAGCAGCTTAGAGGTCCCCCGGACTAAAGAGCAGTACTTC.

V usage is TRBV16 and J usage is TRBJ2-7, with D perhaps matching TRBD2 (5 bases). Trimming shortened V by 3 bases and J by 1 base, and 7 bases separated the two germline ends. The CDR3 covers 13 residues. Germline V gene sequence: CDR1 KGHSY, CDR2 FQNENV. The CDR3 DNA reads TGTGCCAGCAGCCAGTCGGGATCCTACGAGCAGTACTTC. It translates to CASSQSGSYEQYF.

A few counts support this clone. The genes are TRBV7-2 and TRBJ2-1; 9 bases line up with TRBD1. This CDR3 has 14 amino acids. Germline assignment: CDR1 SGHTA and CDR2 FQGNSA. Trimming at V came to 4 bases and at J to 8 bases, leaving 6 bases not matched to a gene. CDR3 coding DNA: TGTGCCAGCAGCTCGACAGGGGGTGGGTATGAGCAGTTCTTC. Encoded protein: CASSSTGGGYEQFF.

V usage is TRBV27 and J usage is TRBJ1-1, with unresolved D. Germline V gene sequence: CDR1 MNHEY, CDR2 SMNVEV (reference sequence). The length of the CDR3 is 12 residues. V lost 5 bases, J lost 4 bases, and 8 bases lay in between. CDR3 amino acids: CASSTYGTEAFF. The CDR3 bases are TGTGCCAGCAGTACCTACGGCACTGAAGCTTTCTTT.

This chain's CDR3 is CASSLRTSANTDTQYF. The CDR3 bases are TGTGCCAGCAGCCTCCGGACTAGCGCCAACACAGATACGCAGTATTTT. The chain combines TRBV6-8 with TRBJ2-3; TRBD2 matches 9 bases. The CDR3 covers 16 residues. The ends lost 6 bases at V and 2 bases at J; junction bases unmatched: 9. Germline assignment: CDR1 MNHGY and CDR2 SAAAGT.

In its sample, this clone was seen a few times. V gene TRBV28 combines with J gene TRBJ2-3; 12 bases fit TRBD2. Germline CDR1 is MDHEN and CDR2 is SYDVKM. J gave up 6 bases and V 4 bases, and 11 bases lay outside the gene matches. The CDR3 has 17 residues. The CDR3 DNA reads as TGTGCCAGCAGTTCTCCGACTAGCGGGAGATCGGCGGATACGCAGTATTTT. This encodes CASSSPTSGRSADTQYF.

The J gene is TRBJ2-7, the V gene TRBV25-1; D is unclear. Germline V gene sequence: CDR1 MGHDK, CDR2 SYGVNS. V shed 3 bases and J shed 0 bases, with 3 bases lying between them. The CDR3 sequence is 12 residues long. CDR3 DNA: TGTGCCAGCAGTGACAGCTCCTACGAGCAGTACTTC. Its translation: CASSDSSYEQYF.

This clone occurred a few times. The chain is built from TRBV9 and TRBJ2-3; D is possibly TRBD2 (5 bases). This CDR3 has 14 amino acids. V dropped 0 bases and J dropped 1 base, with 6 bases sitting between them. CDR1 is SGDLS, CDR2 YYNGEE, per germline. The DNA for the CDR3 is TGTGCCAGCAGCGTAGGGCGGGGCACAGATACGCAGTATTTT. Encoded protein: CASSVGRGTDTQYF.

A few counts support this clone. The chain employs TRBV7-2 and TRBJ2-7; 8 bases are shared with TRBD2. Per germline, CDR1 SGHTA and CDR2 FQGNSA. The CDR3 consists of 14 residues. V shed 5 bases, J shed 3 bases, and the junction held 6 bases outside the gene matches. In nucleotides, the CDR3 is TGTGCCAGCAGCCCGAGCGGGGGCCGCTACGAGCAGTACTTC. It translates to CASSPSGGRYEQYF.

This clone showed up just a few times. The V gene is TRBV15, the J gene TRBJ2-1; the match to TRBD2 covers 7 bases. CDR3 length equals 16 residues. The junction had 6 bases not matched to a gene; V was cut back by 0 bases and J by 4 bases. Germline V gives CDR1 LNHNV, CDR2 YYDKDF (reference sequence). The CDR3 sequence is CATSREYSSGYNEQFF. The CDR3 DNA reads TGTGCCACCAGCAGAGAATATTCTAGCGGATACAATGAGCAGTTCTTC.

This rearrangement joins TRBV28 to TRBJ1-4, with 7 nucleotides matching TRBD1. The CDR3 is made up of 13 amino acids. J was trimmed by 6 bases and V by 7 bases; bases with no gene match: 5. Germline CDR1 reads MDHEN; CDR2 reads SYDVKM. The DNA for the CDR3 is TGTGCCAGCATCGGGACAGACTATGAAAAACTGTTTTTT. It is translated as CASIGTDYEKLFF.

The chain links TRBV23-1 to TRBJ2-5; possibly TRBD2 for D (7 bases). TRBV23-1 is reported as an ORF; its role is uncertain. The CDR3 spans 15 residues. V shed 0 bases and J shed 5 bases, with 13 bases lying between them. The chain's CDR3 is CASSQSRGGRETQYF. Written as DNA, the CDR3 is TGCGCCAGCAGTCAATCGAGGGGGGGAAGGGAGACCCAGTACTTC.

This clone occurred a few times. CDR3 residues: CASSPLRAYNEQFF. CDR3 in DNA: TGTGCCAGCAGCCCGTTACGGGCCTACAATGAGCAGTTCTTC. The chain combines TRBV11-2 with TRBJ2-1; no firm D call. Germline V gives CDR1 SGHAT, CDR2 FQNNGV. CDR3 length: 14 amino acids. V gave up 5 bases and J gave up 2 bases, with 10 bases separating them.

This clone appeared a few times. The J gene is TRBJ2-6, the V gene TRBV5-4; D remains unclear. The CDR3 spans 15 residues. V lost 0 bases to trimming and J lost 1 base, with 5 bases between them. Per the germline V gene, CDR1 is SGHNT and CDR2 is YYREEE (reference sequence). CDR3 DNA: TGTGCCAGCAGCTTGGTGTATTCTGGGGCCAACGTCCTGACTTTC. This codes for CASSLVYSGANVLTF.